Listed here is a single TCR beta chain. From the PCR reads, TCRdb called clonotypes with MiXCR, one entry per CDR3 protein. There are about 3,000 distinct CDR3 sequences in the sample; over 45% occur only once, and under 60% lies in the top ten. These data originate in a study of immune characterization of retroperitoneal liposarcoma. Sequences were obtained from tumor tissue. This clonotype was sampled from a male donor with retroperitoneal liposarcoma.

CDR3 nucleotide sequence: TGTGCCAGCAGAAAGGGGGGAGGAGAGACCCAGTACTTC. Encoded protein: CASRKGGGETQYF. This sequence joins TRBV6-1 and TRBJ2-5; D assignment may be TRBD1 or TRBD2 (6 bases each). The CDR3 spans 13 residues. The V end was cut by 6 bases, the J end by 4 bases, with 12 bases between. Germline V gene data show CDR1 as MNHNS and CDR2 as SASEGT.